Listed below are T cell receptor beta chains from one sample, sequenced in a study of post-analysis software for immune sequencing data. TCRdb recomputed calls from the PCR reads with MiXCR, one row per CDR3 protein. The table records some 800,000 distinct CDR3 sequences, just over 45% of them present only once. What was sequenced was blood. The receptor set was obtained from a girl aged 5 to 17 with multiple sclerosis. CDR3s include the opening cysteine and the closing phenylalanine or tryptophan. D genes are given only for firm matches. Size is stated for part of the rows, as once, few or many counts, or as a class when the clone is expanded.

>TRBJ1-2|TRBD1|TRBV20-1|NA
CSAGAVGQGNLGYGYTF
TGCAGTGCTGGCGCGGTAGGACAGGGGAACCTCGGCTATGGCTACACCTTC
>TRBJ1-1|NA|TRBV12-5|few
CASGLGSGVDTEAFF
TGTGCTAGTGGTTTGGGGTCAGGGGTGGACACTGAAGCTTTCTTT
>TRBJ2-1|NA|TRBV27|NA
CASSLGPRLEGYNEQFF
TGTGCCAGCAGTTTAGGCCCTCGACTAGAGGGATACAATGAGCAGTTCTTC
>TRBJ2-3|NA|TRBV20-1|NA
CSADGQSTDTQYF
TGCAGTGCCGACGGACAGAGCACAGATACGCAGTATTTT
>TRBJ1-5|NA|TRBV28|NA
CASSLVTGVSNQPQHF
TGTGCCAGCAGTTTGGTGACAGGAGTTAGCAATCAGCCCCAGCATTTT
>TRBJ1-2|NA|TRBV12-3/TRBV12-4|many
CASSFGDGYTF
TGTGCCAGCAGTTTTGGGGATGGCTACACCTTC
>TRBJ2-7|NA|TRBV6-1|NA
CAILGGVYDEQYF
TGTGCCATCCTAGGCGGGGTTTACGACGAGCAGTACTTC
>TRBJ2-7|NA|TRBV7-9|NA
CASSYYVGRVNYEQYF
TGTGCCAGCAGCTATTATGTAGGACGGGTAAACTACGAGCAGTACTTC
>TRBJ1-2|TRBD1|TRBV6-2/TRBV6-3|few
CASSYSGQGGNGYTF
TGTGCCAGCAGTTACTCGGGACAGGGAGGAAATGGCTACACCTTC
>TRBJ2-1|TRBD2|TRBV7-9|few
CASSPGTRDYNEQFF
TGTGCCAGCAGTCCCGGGACTAGAGATTACAATGAGCAGTTCTTC
>TRBJ2-7|NA|TRBV6-6|NA
CASSYSRVHEQYF
TGTGCCAGCAGTTACTCGAGGGTACACGAGCAGTACTTC
>TRBJ1-6|NA|TRBV6-1|few
CASGTHRESPLHF
TGTGCCAGCGGAACCCACAGGGAATCACCCCTCCACTTT
>TRBJ2-1|TRBD2|TRBV7-2|NA
CASSPRTRLHNEQFF
TGTGCCAGCAGCCCTCGGACTAGGCTCCACAATGAGCAGTTCTTC
>TRBJ1-1|NA|TRBV18|NA
CASSPSDGVNTEAFF
TGTGCCAGCTCACCCTCGGACGGGGTGAACACTGAAGCTTTCTTT
>TRBJ1-5|TRBD1|TRBV6-2/TRBV6-3|NA
CASSYSEQGFNQPQHF
TGTGCCAGCAGTTACTCGGAACAGGGGTTCAATCAGCCCCAGCATTTT
>TRBJ2-7|NA|TRBV10-3|few
CAISEDSYEQYF
TGTGCCATCAGTGAAGACAGTTACGAGCAGTACTTC
>TRBJ2-4|NA|TRBV6-5|NA
CASSYGSGAKNIQYF
TGTGCCAGCAGTTACGGGAGTGGAGCCAAAAACATTCAGTACTTC
>TRBJ1-2|NA|TRBV5-4|NA
CASSEGWNYGYTF
TGTGCCAGCAGCGAGGGATGGAACTATGGCTACACCTTC
>TRBJ2-1|TRBD2|TRBV6-5|many
CASSRGGDEQFF
TGTGCCAGCAGCCGCGGGGGGGATGAGCAGTTCTTC
>TRBJ1-4|NA|TRBV7-7|NA
CASSPLPTDPTNEKLFF
TGTGCTAGCAGCCCCCTGCCTACAGATCCAACTAATGAAAAACTGTTTTTT
>TRBJ2-3|TRBD1|TRBV7-9|NA
CASSFRQGNTDTQYF
TGTGCCAGCAGCTTCAGACAGGGAAATACAGATACGCAGTATTTT
>TRBJ2-7|NA|TRBV6-5|NA
CASSTRQSGSYEQYF
TGTGCCAGCAGCACCAGACAGTCAGGCTCCTACGAGCAGTACTTC
>TRBJ2-1|TRBD1|TRBV11-3|few
CASSFEGANEQFF
TGTGCCAGCAGCTTTGAGGGGGCCAATGAGCAGTTCTTC
>TRBJ2-7|NA|TRBV6-5|NA
CASGDRWTYEQYF
TGTGCCAGTGGGGACCGATGGACCTACGAGCAGTACTTC